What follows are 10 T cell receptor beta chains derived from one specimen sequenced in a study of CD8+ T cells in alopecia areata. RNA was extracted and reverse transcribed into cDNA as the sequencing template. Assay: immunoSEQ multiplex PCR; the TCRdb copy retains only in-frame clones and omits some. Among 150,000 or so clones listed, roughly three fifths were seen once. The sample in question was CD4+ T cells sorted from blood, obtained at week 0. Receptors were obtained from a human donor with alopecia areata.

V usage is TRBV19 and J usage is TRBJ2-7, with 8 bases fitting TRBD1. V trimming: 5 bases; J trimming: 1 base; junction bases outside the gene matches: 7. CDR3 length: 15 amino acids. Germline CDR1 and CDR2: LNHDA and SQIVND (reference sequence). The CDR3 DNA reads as TGTGCCAGTAGTCCCCACACAGGGGGATCCTACGAGCAGTACTTC. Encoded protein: CASSPHTGGSYEQYF.

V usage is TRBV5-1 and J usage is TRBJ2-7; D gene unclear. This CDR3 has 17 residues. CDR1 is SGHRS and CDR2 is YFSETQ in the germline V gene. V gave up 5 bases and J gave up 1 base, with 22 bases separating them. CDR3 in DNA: TGCGCCAGCAGGCCCCAGTCCTTCGCCCCATCTTCCTACGAGCAGTACTTC. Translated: CASRPQSFAPSSYEQYF. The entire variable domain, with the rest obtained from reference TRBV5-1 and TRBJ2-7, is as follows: KAGVTQTPRYLIKTRGQQVTLSCSPISGHRSVSWYQQTPGQGLQFLFEYFSETQRNKGNFPGRFSGRQFSNSRSEMNVSTLELGDSALYLCASRPQSFAPSSYEQYFGPGTRLTVT.

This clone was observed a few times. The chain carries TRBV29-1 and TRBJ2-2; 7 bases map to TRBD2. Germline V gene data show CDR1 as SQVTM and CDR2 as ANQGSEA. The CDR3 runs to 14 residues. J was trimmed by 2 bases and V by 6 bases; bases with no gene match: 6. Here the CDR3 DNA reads TGCAGCGTCCGGACTAGACTTAACACCGGGGAGCTGTTTTTT. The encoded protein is CSVRTRLNTGELFF.

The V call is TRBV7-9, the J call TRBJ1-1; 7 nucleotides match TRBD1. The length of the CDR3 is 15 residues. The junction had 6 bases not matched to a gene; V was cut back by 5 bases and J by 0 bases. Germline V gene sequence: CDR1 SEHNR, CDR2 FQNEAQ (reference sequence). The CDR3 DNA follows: TGTGCCAGCAGCACCAACAGGGGCTTGAACACTGAAGCTTTCTTT. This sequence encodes CASSTNRGLNTEAFF.

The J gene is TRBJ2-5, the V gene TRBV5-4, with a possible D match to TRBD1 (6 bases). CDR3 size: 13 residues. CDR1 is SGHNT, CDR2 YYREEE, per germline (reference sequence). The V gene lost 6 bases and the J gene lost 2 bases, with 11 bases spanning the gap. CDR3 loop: CASKSGQQETQYF. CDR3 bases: TGTGCCAGCAAGAGCGGACAGCAAGAGACCCAGTACTTC.

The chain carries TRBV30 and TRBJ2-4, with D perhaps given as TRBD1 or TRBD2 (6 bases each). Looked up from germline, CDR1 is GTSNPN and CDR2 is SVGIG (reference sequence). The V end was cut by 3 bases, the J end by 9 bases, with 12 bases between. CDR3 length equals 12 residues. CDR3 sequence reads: CAWRGGRGIQYF. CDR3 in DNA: TGTGCCTGGAGGGGGGGCCGGGGCATTCAGTACTTC.

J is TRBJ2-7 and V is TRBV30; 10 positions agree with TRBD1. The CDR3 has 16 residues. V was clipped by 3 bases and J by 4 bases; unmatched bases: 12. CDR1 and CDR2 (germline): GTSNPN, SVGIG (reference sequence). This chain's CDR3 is CAWSKGWDRGRYEQYF. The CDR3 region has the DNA TGTGCCTGGAGCAAGGGGTGGGACAGGGGTAGGTACGAGCAGTACTTC.

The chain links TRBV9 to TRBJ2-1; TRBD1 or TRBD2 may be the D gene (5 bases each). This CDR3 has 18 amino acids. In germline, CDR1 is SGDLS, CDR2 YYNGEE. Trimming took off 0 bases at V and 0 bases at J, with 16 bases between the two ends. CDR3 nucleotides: TGTGCCAGCAGCGTAGGGGGGTCCTTACTAAACTCCTACAATGAGCAGTTCTTC. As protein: CASSVGGSLLNSYNEQFF.

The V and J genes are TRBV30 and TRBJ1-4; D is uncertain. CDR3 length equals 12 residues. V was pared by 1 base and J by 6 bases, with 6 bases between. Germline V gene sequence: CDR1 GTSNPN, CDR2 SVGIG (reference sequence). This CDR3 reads CAWSGGYEKLFF. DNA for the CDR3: TGTGCCTGGAGTGGCGGATATGAAAAACTGTTTTTT.

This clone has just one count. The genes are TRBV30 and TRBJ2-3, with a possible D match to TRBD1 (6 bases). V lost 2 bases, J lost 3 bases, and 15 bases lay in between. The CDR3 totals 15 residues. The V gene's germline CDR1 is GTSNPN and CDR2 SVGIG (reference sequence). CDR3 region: CAWSPVQGMTDTQYF. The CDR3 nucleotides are TGTGCCTGGAGTCCTGTCCAGGGGATGACAGATACGCAGTATTTT.